Presented here are 12 T cell receptor beta chains from one specimen sequenced in a study of shared T cell receptors in the human thymus. The data were produced by immunoSEQ multiplex PCR, yet TCRdb's version contains in-frame clones alone and is incomplete. The sample lists hundreds of thousands of clones, roughly 88% occurring once. The same sample was also used in a study of human thymus T cells.

The sample taken for sequencing was thymocytes. The receptors here all came from a girl younger than two with a congenital heart defect.

The chain is built from TRBV20-1 and TRBJ2-2; D remains ambiguous. Germline values: CDR1 DFQATT, CDR2 SNEGSKA (reference sequence). The CDR3 is made up of 11 amino acids. V lost 3 bases, J lost 4 bases, and 3 bases lay in between. CDR3 sequence (DNA): TGCAGTGCTAGGGCCACCGGGGAGCTGTTTTTT. Amino acids: CSARATGELFF.

The genes are TRBV7-4 and TRBJ2-7; D unresolved. Looked up from germline, CDR1 is SGHVT and CDR2 is SQSDAQ. There are 15 residues in the CDR3. V lost 4 bases and J 0 bases, leaving 13 bases between the germline ends. Here the CDR3 reads CASSCSIRSSYEQYF. The CDR3, as DNA: TGTGCCAGCAGCTGTTCGATAAGGAGCTCCTACGAGCAGTACTTC.

V usage is TRBV7-4 and J usage is TRBJ1-4, with D possibly being TRBD1 (5 bases). This CDR3 contains 17 residues. The V end was cut by 10 bases, the J end by 6 bases, with 27 bases between. CDR1 and CDR2 from the germline V gene are SGHVT and SQSDAQ. In DNA, the CDR3 is TGTGCCAAGCAACCAGCGGGGGAGGATTGCGGGGATGAAAAACTGTTTTTT. Residues: CAKQPAGEDCGDEKLFF.

This clone came up once. The chain carries TRBV9 and TRBJ1-4; D unresolved. The germline CDR1 and CDR2 sequences are SGDLS and YYNGEE. The CDR3 has 17 amino acids. V was shortened by 4 bases and J by 3 bases, with 19 bases between the two germline ends. The CDR3 DNA is TGTGCCAGCAGCCCACAGCCGGGAATCGGGGCTAATGAAAAACTGTTTTTT. Protein: CASSPQPGIGANEKLFF.

This chain links TRBV21-1 with TRBJ2-1; the table's D call, TRBD1, was not checked against the DNA. TRBV21-1 is a pseudogene. CDR3 size: 14 residues. The CDR3: CASIPRDRGDEQFF. The CDR3 nucleotides are TGTGCCAGCATCCCCCGGGACAGGGGCGATGAGCAGTTCTTC.

The CDR3 protein is CASSADRFGQPQHF. The CDR3 coding sequence is TGTGCCAGCAGTGCGGACAGGTTCGGTCAGCCCCAGCATTTT. V and J are TRBV2 and TRBJ1-5, with 7 bases aligning to TRBD1. V lost 4 bases, J lost 6 bases, and 6 bases stayed unmatched. In germline, CDR1 is SNHLY, CDR2 FYNNEI. The CDR3 has 14 amino acids.

This clone was recorded only once. This chain links TRBV2 with TRBJ2-7, with 10 nucleotides matching TRBD1. The germline V gene encodes CDR1 SNHLY and CDR2 FYNNEI. There are 14 residues in the CDR3. After removal of 6 bases from V and 4 bases from J, the junction contained 6 bases not matched to a gene. The CDR3 is CASRRQGARYEQYF. CDR3 nucleotides: TGTGCCAGCAGACGACAGGGGGCACGTTACGAGCAGTACTTC.

This sequence joins TRBV28 and TRBJ2-1, with TRBD2 as a possible D gene (6 bases). Looked up from germline, CDR1 is MDHEN and CDR2 is SYDVKM. The V end lost 5 bases, the J end lost 4 bases, and 24 bases lay between the germline ends. The CDR3 covers 18 residues. The CDR3 region has the DNA TGTGCCAGCAGTAAAACTACCTCCCGGGACTCCCCTTACAATGAGCAGTTCTTC. It yields the protein CASSKTTSRDSPYNEQFF.

This chain connects TRBV10-2 to TRBJ2-7; 8 nucleotides agree with TRBD1. The CDR3 runs 12 residues. CDR1 and CDR2 from the germline V gene are WSHSY and SAAADI. Trimming removed 6 bases from V and 4 bases from J; junction bases left unmatched: 2. The CDR3 nucleotides are TGCGCCAGCAGGGACAGGGCGTACGAGCAGTACTTC. Amino acid sequence: CASRDRAYEQYF.

This chain uses TRBV29-1 with TRBJ1-5; D is perhaps TRBD1 (5 bases). The CDR3 has 11 amino acids. With 7 bases removed from V and 7 bases from J, the gap between germline ends came to 11 bases. CDR1 is SQVTM and CDR2 is ANQGSEA in the germline V gene. In DNA form, the CDR3 reads TGCAGCGCGGGGGGGGACCAGCCCCAGCATTTT. It yields the protein CSAGGDQPQHF.

The chain carries TRBV5-1 and TRBJ2-2; 11 bases line up with TRBD2. Germline V gene data show CDR1 as SGHRS and CDR2 as YFSETQ. There are 17 residues in the CDR3. V shed 7 bases and J 3 bases; nucleotides not matched to a gene: 11. The CDR3 coding sequence is TGCGCCAGCCTTGAGGCTAGCGGGGGGCCCGACACCGGGGAGCTGTTTTTT. This translates into CASLEASGGPDTGELFF.

The chain carries TRBV6-5 and TRBJ1-1, with D possibly being TRBD1 (6 bases). Germline V gene data show CDR1 as MNHEY and CDR2 as SVGAGI. This CDR3 has 13 residues. V lost 5 bases, J lost 6 bases, and 13 bases lay in between. The CDR3 loop is CASSPDRKAEAFF. The CDR3, as DNA: TGTGCCAGCAGTCCCGACAGGAAGGCTGAAGCTTTCTTT.